Sequencing of this T cell receptor (beta chain) was carried out in a study of spatial heterogeneity in lung cancer (dated by TCRdb to about 2019). Study-wide context: Beta-chain transcripts were consistently detected in greater numbers than alpha-chain transcripts, which likely reflected higher beta-chain transcript abundance. In the raw uncorrected reads, each unique combination of TCR and UMI appeared more than ten times on average. The study quantitatively compared TCR alpha and beta repertoires across multiple tumor regions, matched nontumor lung and blood in non-small cell lung cancer. The study linked features of the TCR repertoire to counts of nonsynonymous mutations, which were determined by whole-exome sequencing of tumor tissue. At surgery, both alpha and beta chains were TCR-sequenced in under 250 tumor regions, approximately 64 matched nontumor lung samples and 56 PBMC samples.

V sheds 2 bases and J sheds 0 bases, leaving 5 bases between their ends. Taken from the germline V gene (reference sequence), the CDR1 and CDR2 loops are GTSNPN and SVGIG. CDR3 length: 13 amino acids, cysteine to phenylalanine. The kept DNA is CDR3 alone, 39 bases in frame from the first base. Receptor libraries were prepared by 5' RACE. Sequencing took place on a NextSeq 500. To allow correction of PCR and sequencing errors, the TCR library protocol tagged every TCR cDNA molecule with a unique molecular identifier. The authors' analysis ran thus. Decombinator tools were used for TCR identification, UMI-based error correction and CDR3 extraction. TCRs above a frequency of 2 per 1,000, corresponding to the top 1% of the tumor frequency distribution, were defined as expanded. Rényi diversity was computed with the R vegan package after subsampling each repertoire 100 times to 5,000 TCRs. CDR3 similarity networks were constructed using string-kernel similarity of amino acid triplets, with links drawn between CDR3s whose pairwise similarity was above 0.82. The public reads were reprocessed in TCRdb via fastp at Q25 and MiXCR, keeping in-frame beta chains. Duplicate CDR3 protein sequences are folded into a single record with the most common DNA and genes. It is TCRdb's table, rather than the study itself, that gives the V and J calls and clone size. The sample table contains about 48,000 distinct CDR3 sequences; only one count was recorded for over 4.5% of them. 8.5% to 14% of the sample lies in the top ten.

At least ten counts were recorded for this clonotype. Its cognate antigen has yet to be identified. One base away there is no much larger clone; base qualities are not given. The meaning of the sample's time point label: sample taken at primary tumor resection. The donors were fewer than 90 patients from the lung TRACERx cohort who had early-stage, untreated non-small cell lung cancer. For TCR sequencing, whole RNA was extracted from tumor and nontumor lung tissue, or from cryopreserved PBMC samples, and no cell sorting was done. A patient was chosen for TCR sequencing only when enough RNA was available from at least two tumor regions. Broader findings and caveats from the paper: Additional single-cell paired TCR alpha and beta sequencing was considered necessary to confirm, at a functional level, the hypothesis that regional TCRs recognize regional mutations. Ubiquitous expanded tumor TCRs were detected in blood more often at tumor resection than at routine follow-up.

The clonotype was recovered from a male donor with early-stage non-small cell lung cancer. The specimen was PBMCs, collected at surgery. This chain joins TRBV30 to TRBJ1-3; there is no confident call for the D gene. The base sequence is TGTGCCTGGAGTACGAGCTCTGGAAACACCATATATTTT. Its translation is CAWSTSSGNTIYF.